The 17 T cell receptor beta chains below were found in one sample sequenced in a study of somatic mutations in cytotoxic T cells in rheumatoid arthritis. Sequencing was performed with immunoSEQ multiplex PCR; in TCRdb, only in-frame clones are kept and a portion is missing. Among 20,000 to 25,000 clones, 75% to 80% were seen once, and the ten largest hold roughly 10%. Source material: CD8+ T cells sorted from blood. The receptors were sampled from an adult with rheumatoid arthritis.

This clone occurred once. The rearrangement joins TRBV11-2 to TRBJ2-7; weak D call: TRBD2 (5 bases). There are 12 residues in the CDR3. V shed 5 bases and J shed 6 bases, with 11 bases lying between them. Germline-derived CDR1 and CDR2 are SGHAT and FQNNGV. The CDR3: CASSTGNSEQYF. The CDR3 DNA follows: TGTGCCAGCAGCACCGGGAATTCCGAGCAGTACTTC.

This clone has just a few counts. This sequence joins TRBV5-1 and TRBJ2-1; unclear D gene. CDR1 and CDR2 from the germline V gene are SGHRS and YFSETQ. There are 12 residues in the CDR3. With 6 bases removed from V and 0 bases from J, the gap between germline ends came to 4 bases. CDR3 DNA: TGCGCCAGCACGGGCTCCTACAATGAGCAGTTCTTC. Protein sequence: CASTGSYNEQFF.

The chain recombines TRBV2 with TRBJ2-3, with D possibly being TRBD1 (6 bases). This CDR3 region has 12 residues. CDR1 is SNHLY and CDR2 is FYNNEI in the germline V gene. V lost 3 bases, J lost 10 bases, and 11 bases lay in between. The CDR3 bases are TGTGCCAGCAGTGACTCAGGGGATCCGCAGTATTTT. Its protein is CASSDSGDPQYF.

The chain links TRBV7-9 to TRBJ2-7; TRBD1 agrees at 7 bases. J lost 2 bases, V lost 0 bases, and 13 bases had no gene match. CDR1 and CDR2 (germline): SEHNR, FQNEAQ (reference sequence). The CDR3 contains 18 residues. CDR3 DNA sequence: TGTGCCAGCAGCTTAGCGGCATTTCCGGGACAGACCACCTACGAGCAGTACTTC. Translated, it gives CASSLAAFPGQTTYEQYF.

This rearrangement joins TRBV19 to TRBJ2-7; D is undetermined. CDR1 and CDR2 (germline): LNHDA, SQIVND (reference sequence). V shed 0 bases and J shed 2 bases, with 5 bases lying between them. The length of the CDR3 is 13 residues. The DNA for the CDR3 is TGTGCCAGTAGTATAGACTCTACCTACGAGCAGTACTTC. Amino acids: CASSIDSTYEQYF.

This sequence joins TRBV9 and TRBJ1-1; D unclear. Germline assignment: CDR1 SGDLS and CDR2 YYNGEE. CDR3 length equals 13 residues. Between the trimmed V and J ends, which lost 0 bases and 1 base, there was a span of 4 bases. This CDR3 is CASSVGANTEAFF. The CDR3, as DNA: TGTGCCAGCAGCGTAGGGGCGAACACTGAAGCTTTCTTT.

The rearrangement links TRBV6-1 to TRBJ1-2; D might be TRBD1 (5 bases). V gave up 0 bases and J gave up 8 bases, with 13 bases separating them. The CDR3 sequence is 14 residues long. Germline CDR1 is MNHNS and CDR2 is SASEGT. In DNA form, the CDR3 reads TGTGCCAGCAGTGAAGCTTGGGGACTTGAGGGCTACACCTTC. It specifies CASSEAWGLEGYTF.

This clone has just a few counts. The rearrangement links TRBV9 to TRBJ2-5; 10 nucleotides align to TRBD2. Trimming at V came to 2 bases and at J to 4 bases, leaving 5 bases not matched to a gene. CDR1 SGDLS and CDR2 YYNGEE come from the germline V gene. This CDR3 has 15 amino acids. CDR3 DNA sequence: TGTGCCAGCAGCGTGAGCGGGGGGGCCAGAGAGACCCAGTACTTC. It is translated as CASSVSGGARETQYF.

The chain employs TRBV4-1 and TRBJ1-2; TRBD1 aligns across 8 bases. The ends lost 2 bases at V and 4 bases at J; junction bases unmatched: 3. The germline V gene encodes CDR1 MGHRA and CDR2 YSYEKL. This CDR3 spans 14 amino acids. CDR3 nucleotide sequence: TGCGCCAGCAGCCAAAGACAGGGGAGCTATGGCTACACCTTC. This sequence encodes CASSQRQGSYGYTF.

This chain links TRBV5-1 with TRBJ2-7; 7 nucleotides match TRBD1. With V trimmed by 1 base and J by 2 bases, 6 bases remained unmatched. The germline V gene encodes CDR1 SGHRS and CDR2 YFSETQ. The CDR3 spans 15 residues. The CDR3 reads CASSLTGTETYEQYF. CDR3 in DNA: TGCGCCAGCAGCTTGACCGGGACAGAAACCTACGAGCAGTACTTC.

The J gene is TRBJ2-2, the V gene TRBV18, with D possibly TRBD1 on 5 matching bases. This CDR3 region has 17 residues. Germline loops: CDR1 KGHSH, CDR2 LQKENI. V was trimmed by 2 bases and J by 5 bases, leaving 18 bases between them. CDR3 sequence reads: CASSPGIRVPRTGELFF. The CDR3 DNA reads as TGTGCCAGCTCACCAGGTATCAGGGTCCCGAGGACCGGGGAGCTGTTTTTT.

The chain joins TRBV6-5 to TRBJ2-6, with D unresolved. CDR3 length: 15 amino acids. The V and J ends lost 2 bases and 1 base respectively, with 6 bases between them. Per germline, CDR1 MNHEY and CDR2 SVGAGI. For the CDR3, the DNA is TGTGCCAGCAGTTACATGGCGTCTGGGGCCAACGTCCTGACTTTC. This sequence encodes CASSYMASGANVLTF.

The chain has TRBV27 and TRBJ1-2, with 11 bases fitting TRBD1. Looked up from germline, CDR1 is MNHEY and CDR2 is SMNVEV (reference sequence). The CDR3 runs to 15 residues. The V segment lost 5 bases and the J segment 4 bases; nucleotides outside the gene matches: 6. The chain's CDR3 is CASSIGTGGIYGYTF. Here the CDR3 DNA reads TGTGCCAGCAGTATCGGGACAGGGGGAATCTATGGCTACACCTTC.

V gene TRBV6-4 combines with J gene TRBJ2-1; TRBD2 matches at 8 bases. The J segment lost 5 bases and the V segment lost 0 bases, leaving 3 bases of the junction unmatched. The germline V gene encodes CDR1 MRHNA and CDR2 SNTAGT. CDR3 length: 15 amino acids. This CDR3 reads CASSDSGGGNNEQFF. The CDR3 DNA follows: TGTGCCAGCAGTGACTCCGGGGGGGGGAACAATGAGCAGTTCTTC.

The gene calls are TRBV29-1 and TRBJ1-3; the D is unclear. CDR3 length: 11 residues. Germline V gene sequence: CDR1 SQVTM, CDR2 ANQGSEA. V dropped 6 bases and J dropped 0 bases, with 3 bases sitting between them. CDR3 in DNA: TGCAGCGTCGCCTCTGGAAACACCATATATTTT. Amino acids: CSVASGNTIYF.

The chain has TRBV2 and TRBJ2-7; D may be TRBD2 (5 bases). Germline loops: CDR1 SNHLY, CDR2 FYNNEI. With 7 bases removed from V and 6 bases from J, the gap between germline ends came to 19 bases. The CDR3 has 14 residues. This CDR3 reads CASTERPLLGEQYF. Written as DNA, the CDR3 is TGTGCCAGCACCGAGCGGCCCCTTCTTGGCGAGCAGTACTTC.

The rearrangement uses TRBV2 and TRBJ2-3; 10 nucleotides agree with TRBD2. The CDR3 is 12 residues long. CDR1 and CDR2 from the germline V gene are SNHLY and FYNNEI. The chain's CDR3 is CASGGRADTQYF. The CDR3 DNA reads TGTGCTAGCGGGGGGAGGGCAGATACGCAGTATTTT.